A selection of T cell receptor beta chains follows, all from one sample in a study of T cell repertoires in cytomegalovirus infection. TCRdb processed the reads anew with MiXCR; each CDR3 protein has one entry. This sample yields approximately 500,000 distinct CDR3 sequences, of which about 11% are seen a single time; roughly a tenth belongs to the top ten. The sequencing input was PBMCs. Receptors originate from a human donor in good health (CMV status not recorded). Some clones in this sample may be carry-over from other donors' samples. Both conserved end residues are part of each CDR3. A D gene is named only where the DNA matches it firmly. Only some rows state a clone size, as once, few, many or a class for expanded clones.

j_gene	abundance	d_gene	v_gene	CDR3aa	CDR3nt
TRBJ1-2	many	-	TRBV6-2/TRBV6-3	CASRTGTLGYTF	TGTGCCAGCAGAACCGGGACCTTGGGCTACACCTTC
TRBJ2-2	-	TRBD1	TRBV13	CASSSTWDRNTGELFF	TGTGCCAGCAGCTCTACCTGGGACAGAAACACCGGGGAGCTGTTTTTT
TRBJ2-2	many	-	TRBV7-3	CASSLMGGTGELFF	TGTGCCAGCAGCTTAATGGGAGGAACCGGGGAGCTGTTTTTT
TRBJ1-1	few	-	TRBV9	CASSSVRSGTTEAFF	TGTGCCAGCAGCTCGGTTAGGTCAGGGACCACTGAAGCTTTCTTT
TRBJ2-7	many	TRBD1	TRBV6-6	CASSYRQGGSYEQYF	TGTGCCAGCAGTTACAGACAGGGGGGCTCCTACGAGCAGTACTTC
TRBJ2-1	-	TRBD1	TRBV5-1	CASSLRTGGENEQFF	TGCGCCAGCAGCCTAAGGACAGGGGGGGAGAATGAGCAGTTCTTC
TRBJ1-6	-	-	TRBV3-1	CASSQAGSSAGPLHF	TGTGCCAGCAGCCAAGCCGGGTCCTCAGCGGGGCCCCTCCACTTT
TRBJ2-7	many	TRBD2	TRBV7-2	CASSSRTSPLRDF	TGTGCCAGCAGCTCGCGGACTAGTCCGCTGCGGGACTTC
TRBJ1-2	few	-	TRBV12-3/TRBV12-4	CASSFRGSLNYGYTF	TGTGCCAGCAGTTTTAGGGGGTCTCTGAACTATGGCTACACCTTC
TRBJ1-1	few	TRBD1	TRBV2	CASTQGGTEAFF	TGTGCCAGCACTCAGGGGGGCACTGAAGCTTTCTTT
TRBJ1-3	many	-	TRBV19	CASSTDRRIVTGNTIYF	TGTGCCAGTAGCACTGATCGGAGAATCGTGACTGGAAACACCATATATTTT
TRBJ2-6	many	-	TRBV27	CASSAGGANVLTF	TGTGCCAGCAGTGCAGGAGGGGCCAACGTCCTGACTTTC
TRBJ2-1	many	-	TRBV2	CASSEEIDSNEQFF	TGTGCCAGCAGTGAAGAAATTGATAGCAATGAGCAGTTCTTC
TRBJ1-1	-	-	TRBV7-9	CASSLEAPTVGTEAFF	TGTGCCAGCAGCTTAGAGGCACCTACGGTGGGCACTGAAGCTTTCTTT
TRBJ1-2	many	-	TRBV7-8	CASSLAGTWYGYTF	TGTGCCAGCAGCTTAGCTGGGACGTGGTATGGCTACACCTTC
TRBJ1-2	many	-	TRBV6-1	CASSETTGYGYTF	TGTGCCAGCAGTGAAACGACAGGCTATGGCTACACCTTC
TRBJ2-4	-	-	TRBV29-1	CSVGQAGNIQYF	TGCAGCGTTGGACAGGCGGGAAACATTCAGTACTTC
TRBJ2-1	-	TRBD2	TRBV20-1	CSARRGLAVNNEQFF	TGCAGTGCTAGGAGGGGACTAGCGGTAAACAATGAGCAGTTCTTC
TRBJ2-1	few	TRBD2	TRBV28	CASSLNQGVVLAGGRFYNEQFF	TGTGCCAGCAGTTTAAACCAGGGGGTCGTGCTAGCGGGAGGGCGGTTCTACAATGAGCAGTTCTTC
TRBJ2-2	many	-	TRBV6-1	CASSGVRRRNTGELFF	TGTGCCAGCAGCGGGGTCAGGAGGAGGAACACCGGGGAGCTGTTTTTT
TRBJ2-2	many	-	TRBV5-5	CASSLVGGEVGELFF	TGTGCCAGCAGCTTGGTCGGGGGCGAGGTCGGGGAGCTGTTTTTT
TRBJ1-5	many	-	TRBV7-9	CASSSDNQPQHF	TGTGCCAGCAGCTCGGATAATCAGCCCCAGCATTTT
TRBJ2-2	many	TRBD2	TRBV7-3	CASSPRGWTSGSNTGELFF	TGTGCCAGCAGCCCACGGGGATGGACTAGCGGGTCGAACACCGGGGAGCTGTTTTTT
TRBJ1-4	-	TRBD1	TRBV20-1	CSAAQGGATNEKLFF	TGCAGTGCAGCCCAGGGGGGGGCAACTAATGAAAAACTGTTTTTT
TRBJ1-1	many	-	TRBV5-1	CASSLLRGQDIPNTEAFF	TGCGCCAGCAGCTTGCTAAGGGGACAAGATATACCGAACACTGAAGCTTTCTTT
TRBJ2-7	-	-	TRBV30	CACKRDSSYEQYF	TGTGCCTGCAAGCGGGACAGCTCCTACGAGCAGTACTTC
TRBJ1-2	few	TRBD1	TRBV9	CASSVVGGVDGYTF	TGTGCCAGCAGCGTAGTAGGGGGCGTCGATGGCTACACCTTC
TRBJ1-5	many	-	TRBV10-3	CAISDGGGVQPQHF	TGTGCCATCAGTGACGGCGGGGGGGTCCAGCCCCAGCATTTT
TRBJ2-7	-	TRBD1	TRBV20-1	CSATYPGQSYEQYF	TGCAGTGCTACTTACCCGGGACAGTCCTACGAGCAGTACTTC
TRBJ1-1	-	-	TRBV30	CAWRRGGTTEAFF	TGTGCCTGGCGCAGGGGTGGGACGACTGAAGCTTTCTTT
TRBJ1-1	-	-	TRBV18	CASSPRQANTEAFF	TGTGCCAGCTCACCACGACAGGCGAACACTGAAGCTTTCTTT
TRBJ2-1	many	-	TRBV7-3	CASSVASTNSYNEQFF	TGTGCCAGCAGCGTCGCTAGCACTAATTCCTACAATGAGCAGTTCTTC
TRBJ1-3	many	-	TRBV7-2	CASSLRKASGNTIYF	TGTGCCAGCAGCTTAAGAAAGGCTTCTGGAAACACCATATATTTT
TRBJ2-5	many	TRBD1	TRBV11-2	CASNAQGTGKETQYF	TGTGCCAGCAACGCGCAGGGGACAGGGAAGGAGACCCAGTACTTC
TRBJ2-7	many	TRBD2	TRBV7-8	CASSFSTSGSSYEQYF	TGTGCCAGCAGCTTCTCGACTAGCGGGAGCTCCTACGAGCAGTACTTC
TRBJ2-1	many	TRBD2	TRBV7-6	CASSLLGTSGRDYEQFF	TGTGCCAGCAGCCTCCTCGGGACTAGCGGGAGGGACTATGAGCAGTTCTTC
TRBJ1-1	-	-	TRBV9	CASSGGLSDTEAFF	TGTGCCAGCAGCGGGGGCCTGTCGGACACTGAAGCTTTCTTT
TRBJ2-4	many	-	TRBV5-1	CASSPHYYRLAKNIQYF	TGCGCCAGCAGCCCTCACTACTACCGACTAGCCAAAAACATTCAGTACTTC
TRBJ2-1	few	-	TRBV6-5	CASSYSAEEGPNNEQFF	TGTGCCAGCAGTTACTCAGCGGAGGAGGGCCCAAACAATGAGCAGTTCTTC
TRBJ2-3	many	-	TRBV20-1	CSAREGTASTDTQYF	TGCAGTGCTAGAGAAGGGACCGCTAGCACAGATACGCAGTATTTT
TRBJ1-2	many	-	TRBV11-2	CASSLEGGNGYTF	TGTGCCAGCAGCTTAGAGGGTGGCAATGGCTACACCTTC
TRBJ1-6	-	-	TRBV5-5	CASSLGLVGSPLHF	TGTGCCAGCAGCCTCGGGCTTGTGGGATCACCCCTCCACTTT
TRBJ1-2	many	TRBD1	TRBV20-1	CSAKAGTGNYGYTF	TGCAGTGCAAAAGCCGGGACAGGGAACTATGGCTACACCTTC
TRBJ2-7	few	-	TRBV2	CASRAQVFPPAEQYF	TGTGCCAGCAGAGCACAGGTCTTCCCACCCGCCGAGCAGTACTTC
TRBJ2-5	many	-	TRBV7-9	CASSLMEKETQYF	TGTGCCAGCAGCTTAATGGAAAAAGAGACCCAGTACTTC
TRBJ1-4	-	-	TRBV19	CASRSAGGEEKLFF	TGTGCCAGTAGGTCCGCAGGCGGGGAAGAAAAACTGTTTTTT
TRBJ2-5	few	-	TRBV9	CASSVGGLDHIETQYF	TGTGCCAGCAGCGTAGGGGGGCTAGATCACATCGAGACCCAGTACTTC
TRBJ1-1	-	-	TRBV4-2	CASSQPGGANTEAFF	TGTGCCAGCAGCCAACCGGGCGGGGCTAACACTGAAGCTTTCTTT
TRBJ2-7	many	-	TRBV7-9	CASSWERRSGTSYEQYF	TGTGCCAGCAGCTGGGAAAGACGGAGCGGGACATCCTACGAGCAGTACTTC
TRBJ1-3	many	TRBD1	TRBV7-8	CASSYNRGGSSGNTIYF	TGTGCCAGCAGCTATAACAGGGGGGGTAGCTCTGGAAACACCATATATTTT
TRBJ1-4	many	TRBD1	TRBV7-9	CASSLTGEPGEKLFF	TGTGCCAGCAGCCTCACAGGGGAACCGGGTGAAAAACTGTTTTTT